The text below deals with one T cell receptor (beta chain). The sample belongs to a study of cytotoxic CD8 clonotypes in ibrutinib-treated CLL. The overall study: Patients: more than 10 relapsed/refractory, 15 treatment-naive, fewer than 18 IGHV unmutated.

Germline values: CDR1 SGHRS, CDR2 YFSETQ. The CDR3 loop spans 15 amino acids. V lost 4 bases, J lost 5 bases, and 7 bases stayed unmatched. Sequenced by immunoSEQ multiplex PCR; TCRdb stores in-frame clones only, minus some. This sample has over 120,000 clones, with 79% found just once. V is TRBV5-1 and J is TRBJ2-1; TRBD2 aligns across 9 bases. This TCR derives from a human donor with chronic lymphocytic leukemia. The specimen comprised PBMCs, sampled after 12 months of ibrutinib treatment. Here the CDR3 reads CASSLQAGGDNEQFF. The CDR3 DNA reads as TGCGCCAGCAGCCTGCAAGCGGGAGGAGACAATGAGCAGTTCTTC.